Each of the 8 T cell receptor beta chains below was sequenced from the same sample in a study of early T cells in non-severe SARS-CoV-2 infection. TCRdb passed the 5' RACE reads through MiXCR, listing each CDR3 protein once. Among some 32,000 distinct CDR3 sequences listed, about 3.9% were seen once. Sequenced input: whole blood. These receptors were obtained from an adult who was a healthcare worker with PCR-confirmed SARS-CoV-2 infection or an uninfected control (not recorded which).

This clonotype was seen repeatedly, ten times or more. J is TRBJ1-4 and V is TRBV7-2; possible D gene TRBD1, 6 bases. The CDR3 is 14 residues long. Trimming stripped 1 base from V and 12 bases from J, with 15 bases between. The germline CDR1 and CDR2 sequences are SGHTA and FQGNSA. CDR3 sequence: CASSLDQGTGQLFF. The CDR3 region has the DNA TGTGCCAGCAGCTTAGATCAGGGGACGGGTCAACTGTTTTTT.

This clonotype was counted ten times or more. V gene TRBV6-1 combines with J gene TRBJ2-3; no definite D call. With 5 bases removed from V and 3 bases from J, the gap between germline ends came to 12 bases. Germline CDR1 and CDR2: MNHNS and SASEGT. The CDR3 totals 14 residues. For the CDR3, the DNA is TGTGCCAGCAGTATACAACCAAGGACAGATACGCAGTATTTT. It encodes CASSIQPRTDTQYF.

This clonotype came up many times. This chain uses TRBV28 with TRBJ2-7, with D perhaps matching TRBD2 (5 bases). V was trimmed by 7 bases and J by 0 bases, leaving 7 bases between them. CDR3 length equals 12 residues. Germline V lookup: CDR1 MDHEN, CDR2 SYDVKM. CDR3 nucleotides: TGTGCCAGCATAGGGAGCTCCTACGAGCAGTACTTC. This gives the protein CASIGSSYEQYF. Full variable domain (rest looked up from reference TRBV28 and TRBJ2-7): DVKVTQSSRYLVKRTGEKVFLECVQDMDHENMFWYRQDPGLGLRLIYFSYDVKMKEKGDIPEGYSVSREKKERFSLILESASTNQTSMYLCASIGSSYEQYFGPGTRLTVT.

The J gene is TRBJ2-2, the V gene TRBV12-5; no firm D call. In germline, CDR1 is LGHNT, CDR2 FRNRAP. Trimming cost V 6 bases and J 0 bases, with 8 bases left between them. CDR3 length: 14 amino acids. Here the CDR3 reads CASGSQSNTGELFF. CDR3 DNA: TGTGCTAGTGGATCACAATCGAACACCGGGGAGCTGTTTTTT.

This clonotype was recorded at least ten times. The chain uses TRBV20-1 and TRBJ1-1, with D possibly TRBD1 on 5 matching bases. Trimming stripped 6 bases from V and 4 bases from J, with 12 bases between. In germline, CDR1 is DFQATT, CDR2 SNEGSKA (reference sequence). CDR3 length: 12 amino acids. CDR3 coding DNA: TGCAGTGCGCCGGACATCTCCACTGAAGCTTTCTTT. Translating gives CSAPDISTEAFF.

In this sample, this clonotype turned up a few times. The CDR3 DNA sequence: TGCGCCAGCAGCGCAGTGAACACCGGGGAGCTGTTTTTT. Amino acids: CASSAVNTGELFF. The J gene is TRBJ2-2, the V gene TRBV4-3; D is unclear. This CDR3 contains 13 residues. Germline loops: CDR1 LGHNA, CDR2 YSLEER. Trimming shortened V by 5 bases and J by 1 base, and 5 bases separated the two germline ends.

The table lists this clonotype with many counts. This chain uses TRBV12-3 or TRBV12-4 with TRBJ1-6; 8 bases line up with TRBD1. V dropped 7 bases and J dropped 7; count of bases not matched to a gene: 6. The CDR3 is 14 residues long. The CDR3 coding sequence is TGTGCCAGCACCCCAGGGGGCATAAATTCACCCCTCCACTTT. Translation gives CASTPGGINSPLHF.

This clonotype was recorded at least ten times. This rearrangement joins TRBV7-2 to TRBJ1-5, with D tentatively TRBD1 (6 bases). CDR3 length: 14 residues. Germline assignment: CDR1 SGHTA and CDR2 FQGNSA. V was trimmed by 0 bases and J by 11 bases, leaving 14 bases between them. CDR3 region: CASSLAQGFTAQHF. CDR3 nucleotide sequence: TGTGCCAGCAGCTTAGCACAGGGATTTACAGCCCAGCATTTT. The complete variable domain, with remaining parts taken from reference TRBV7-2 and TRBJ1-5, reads GAGVSQSPSNKVTEKGKDVELRCDPISGHTALYWYRQSLGQGLEFLIYFQGNSAPDKSGLPSDRFSAERTGGSVSTLTIQRTQQEDSAVYLCASSLAQGFTAQHFGDGTRLSIL.